This T cell receptor (beta chain) was documented in a study of blood T cell repertoires in COVID-19. Overall study: Acute-phase and convalescent COVID-19 samples originated in the United States, Italy and Spain. PBMCs, B-cell-depleted T cells, or T cells provided the cDNA or gDNA that made up the material.

Per the original methods: Counts of nucleated cells, estimated from reference gene primer amplification, were obtained. Assay: immunoSEQ multiplex PCR; the TCRdb copy retains only in-frame clones and omits some. V and J calls and clone size come straight from that table; D and trimming were deduced from the DNA. The table has some 210,000 clones, around nine tenths seen once. This clone was detected once. The V segment lost 5 bases and the J segment 5 bases; nucleotides outside the gene matches: 5. The CDR3 spans 14 residues. Germline CDR1 reads SGHTA; CDR2 reads FQGNSA. Specimen: peripheral blood. This TCR came from a woman between 40 and 50 years old who had recovered from COVID-19. The chain links TRBV7-2 to TRBJ2-5, with 10 positions matching TRBD2. For the CDR3, the DNA is TGTGCCAGCAGCCCCCTAGCGGGAGCGGAGACCCAGTACTTC. Translating it yields CASSPLAGAETQYF.